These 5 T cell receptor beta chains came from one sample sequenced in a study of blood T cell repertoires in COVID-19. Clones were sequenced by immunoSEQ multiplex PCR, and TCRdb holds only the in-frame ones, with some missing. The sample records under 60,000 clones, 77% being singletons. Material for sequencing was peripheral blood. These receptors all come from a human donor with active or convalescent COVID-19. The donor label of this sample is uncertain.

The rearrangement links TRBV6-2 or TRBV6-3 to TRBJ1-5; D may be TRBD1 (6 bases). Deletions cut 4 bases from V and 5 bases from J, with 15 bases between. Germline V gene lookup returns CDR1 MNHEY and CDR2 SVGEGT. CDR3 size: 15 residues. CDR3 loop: CASSLSVGGHQPQHF. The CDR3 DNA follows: TGTGCCAGCAGTTTGTCGGTGGGGGGGCATCAGCCCCAGCATTTT.

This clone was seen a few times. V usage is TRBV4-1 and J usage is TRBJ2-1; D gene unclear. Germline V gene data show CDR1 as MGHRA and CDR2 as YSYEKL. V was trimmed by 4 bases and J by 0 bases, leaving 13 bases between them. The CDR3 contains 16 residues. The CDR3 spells CASSPNVLSSYNEQFF. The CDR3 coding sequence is TGCGCCAGCAGCCCCAACGTGCTCAGCTCCTACAATGAGCAGTTCTTC.

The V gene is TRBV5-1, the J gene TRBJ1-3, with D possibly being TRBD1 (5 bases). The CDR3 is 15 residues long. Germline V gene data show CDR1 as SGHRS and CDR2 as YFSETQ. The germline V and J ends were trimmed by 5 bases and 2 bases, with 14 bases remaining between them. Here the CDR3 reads CASSFSAGPGNTIYF. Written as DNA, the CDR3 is TGCGCCAGCAGTTTCTCAGCGGGGCCTGGAAACACCATATATTTT. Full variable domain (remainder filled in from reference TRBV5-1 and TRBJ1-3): KAGVTQTPRYLIKTRGQQVTLSCSPISGHRSVSWYQQTPGQGLQFLFEYFSETQRNKGNFPGRFSGRQFSNSRSEMNVSTLELGDSALYLCASSFSAGPGNTIYFGEGSWLTVV.

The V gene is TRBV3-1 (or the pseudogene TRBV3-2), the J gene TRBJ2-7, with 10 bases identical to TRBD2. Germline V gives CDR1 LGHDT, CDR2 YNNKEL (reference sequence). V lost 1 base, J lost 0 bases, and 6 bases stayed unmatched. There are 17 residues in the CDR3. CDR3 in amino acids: CASSQVLLAGNSYEQYF. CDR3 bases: TGTGCCAGCAGCCAAGTCCTACTAGCGGGAAACTCCTACGAGCAGTACTTC.

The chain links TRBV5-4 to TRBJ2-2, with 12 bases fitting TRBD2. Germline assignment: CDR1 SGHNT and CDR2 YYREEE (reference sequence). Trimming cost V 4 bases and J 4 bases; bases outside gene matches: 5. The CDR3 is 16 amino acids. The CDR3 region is CASSPTSGSATGELFF. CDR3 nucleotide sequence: TGTGCCAGCAGCCCGACTAGCGGGAGTGCCACCGGGGAGCTGTTTTTT. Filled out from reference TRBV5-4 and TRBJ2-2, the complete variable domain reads ETGVTQSPTHLIKTRGQQVTLRCSSQSGHNTVSWYQQALGQGPQFIFQYYREEENGRGNFPPRFSGLQFPNYSSELNVNALELDDSALYLCASSPTSGSATGELFFGEGSRLTVL.